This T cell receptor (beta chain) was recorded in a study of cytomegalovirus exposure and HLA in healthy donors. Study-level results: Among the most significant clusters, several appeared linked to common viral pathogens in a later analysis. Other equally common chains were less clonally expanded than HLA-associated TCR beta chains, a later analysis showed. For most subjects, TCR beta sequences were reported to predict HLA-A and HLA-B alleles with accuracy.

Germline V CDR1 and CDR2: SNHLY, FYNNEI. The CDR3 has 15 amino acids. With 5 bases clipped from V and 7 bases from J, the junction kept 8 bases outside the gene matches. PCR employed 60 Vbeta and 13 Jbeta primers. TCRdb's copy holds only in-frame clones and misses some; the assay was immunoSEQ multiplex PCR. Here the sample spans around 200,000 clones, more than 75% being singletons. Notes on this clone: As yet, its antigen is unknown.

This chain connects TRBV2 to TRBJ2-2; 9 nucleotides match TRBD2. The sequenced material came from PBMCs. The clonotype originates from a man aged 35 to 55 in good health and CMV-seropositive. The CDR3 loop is CASSRGGRAVGELFF. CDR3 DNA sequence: TGTGCCAGCAGTCGGGGCGGGAGGGCCGTCGGGGAGCTGTTTTTT.